The 31 T cell receptor beta chains listed next were all sequenced from one sample in a study of shared clonotypes between healthy human individuals. Here immunoSEQ multiplex PCR was the method, and the copy in TCRdb shows in-frame clones only, minus some. The table includes over a million clones, around 97% detected once. The sample consisted of naive CD4+ T cells sorted from blood. Noted subset: CD45RA+ positively selected. The origin of the receptors is a man aged 25 to 40 in good health.

The J gene is TRBJ1-1, the V gene TRBV28; D not resolved. The V end lost 10 bases, the J end lost 0 bases, and 6 bases lay between the germline ends. Per the germline V gene, CDR1 is MDHEN and CDR2 is SYDVKM. The CDR3 runs to 11 residues. CDR3 loop: CATALNTEAFF. The CDR3 nucleotides read TGTGCCACCGCCTTGAACACTGAAGCTTTCTTT.

V usage is TRBV5-1 and J usage is TRBJ2-3; D unclear. CDR3 length: 15 residues. V gave up 0 bases and J gave up 1 base, with 9 bases separating them. Per the germline V gene, CDR1 is SGHRS and CDR2 is YFSETQ. The CDR3 DNA is TGCGCCAGCAGCTTGGCGGTCCTTGGCACAGATACGCAGTATTTT. Translation: CASSLAVLGTDTQYF. The variable domain in full, completed from reference TRBV5-1 and TRBJ2-3, reads KAGVTQTPRYLIKTRGQQVTLSCSPISGHRSVSWYQQTPGQGLQFLFEYFSETQRNKGNFPGRFSGRQFSNSRSEMNVSTLELGDSALYLCASSLAVLGTDTQYFGPGTRLTVL.

This clone was counted once. J is TRBJ2-2 and V is TRBV18; maybe TRBD1 (5 bases). The germline gives CDR1 KGHSH, CDR2 LQKENI. The CDR3 is made up of 15 amino acids. The V end was cut by 1 base, the J end by 4 bases, with 10 bases between. The CDR3 spells CASSPQGSGTGELFF. The CDR3 region has the DNA TGTGCCAGCTCACCACAGGGGTCGGGCACCGGGGAGCTGTTTTTT.

The chain joins TRBV5-1 to TRBJ2-5; 10 nucleotides agree with TRBD2. The V and J ends lost 0 bases and 5 bases, in that order; junction bases with no gene match: 13. Germline values: CDR1 SGHRS, CDR2 YFSETQ. The CDR3 loop spans 18 amino acids. The chain's CDR3 is CASSLGVAGGGTGETQYF. CDR3 in DNA: TGCGCCAGCAGCTTGGGGGTAGCGGGAGGAGGAACCGGGGAGACCCAGTACTTC.

V and J are TRBV5-1 and TRBJ1-3, with 7 bases identical to TRBD1. Unmatched junction bases numbered 12, after V lost 4 bases and J lost 2 bases. The CDR3 consists of 17 residues. Germline CDR1 SGHRS, CDR2 YFSETQ. The CDR3 DNA sequence: TGCGCCAGCAGCCATGCAAGTGGGGACAGTACTGGAAACACCATATATTTT. It specifies CASSHASGDSTGNTIYF.

This rearrangement joins TRBV11-3 to TRBJ2-3, with D perhaps matching TRBD1 (5 bases). The CDR3 runs 13 residues. Germline loops: CDR1 SGHNT, CDR2 YENEEA. The V end was cut by 0 bases, the J end by 8 bases, with 9 bases between. The CDR3 loop is CASSLEGLGTQYF. CDR3 bases: TGTGCCAGCAGCTTAGAGGGGCTTGGTACGCAGTATTTT.

The J gene is TRBJ2-6, the V gene TRBV11-2; D perhaps matches TRBD1 (6 bases). The V end was cut by 6 bases, the J end by 4 bases, with 13 bases between. Germline-derived CDR1 and CDR2 are SGHAT and FQNNGV. The CDR3 is made up of 15 amino acids. This chain's CDR3 is CASSSTGSGANVLTF. CDR3 bases: TGTGCCAGCAGTAGTACAGGGTCCGGGGCCAACGTCCTGACTTTC. Full variable domain (rest looked up from reference TRBV11-2 and TRBJ2-6): EAGVAQSPRYKIIEKRQSVAFWCNPISGHATLYWYQQILGQGPKLLIQFQNNGVVDDSQLPKDRFSAERLKGVDSTLKIQPAKLEDSAVYLCASSSTGSGANVLTFGAGSRLTVL.

Worth noting for this clone: This sample includes further DNA sequences coding for the same CDR3. CDR3 region: CASSVGGSNTGELFF. In DNA form, the CDR3 reads TGTGCCAGCAGCGTCGGAGGGTCAAACACCGGGGAGCTGTTTTTT. The chain joins TRBV9 to TRBJ2-2; D may be TRBD2 (6 bases). The CDR3 spans 15 residues. The germline V gene has CDR1 SGDLS and CDR2 YYNGEE. V lost 2 bases and J 2 bases, leaving 10 bases between the germline ends.

The chain is built from TRBV9 and TRBJ2-7; 8 bases match TRBD1. This CDR3 is 16 amino acids long. Trimming cost V 0 bases and J 3 bases; bases outside gene matches: 8. Germline CDR1 is SGDLS and CDR2 is YYNGEE. CDR3 bases: TGTGCCAGCAGCGTAGGAATGGCAGGGGGCATCTACGAGCAGTACTTC. Translated: CASSVGMAGGIYEQYF.

Note on this clone: The same CDR3 arises from other DNA sequences in this sample as well. The V and J genes are TRBV30 and TRBJ2-2; no definite D call. Looked up from germline, CDR1 is GTSNPN and CDR2 is SVGIG (reference sequence). Trimming pared 0 bases from V and 0 bases from J, leaving 5 bases between. This CDR3 is 14 amino acids long. DNA for the CDR3: TGTGCCTGGAGTGTGCTGGCGAACACCGGGGAGCTGTTTTTT. It codes for CAWSVLANTGELFF.

The V call is TRBV7-9, the J call TRBJ2-1, with 7 bases that match TRBD2. The CDR3 runs 16 residues. Germline CDR1 reads SEHNR; CDR2 reads FQNEAQ (reference sequence). V shed 8 bases and J 3 bases; nucleotides not matched to a gene: 13. The CDR3 sequence is CASSLGAGVDYNEQFF. The CDR3 DNA sequence: TGTGCCAGCTCGCTAGGTGCGGGGGTAGACTACAATGAGCAGTTCTTC.

V is TRBV6-5 and J is TRBJ1-2, with D uncertain. This CDR3 has 15 residues. Trimming stripped 6 bases from V and 1 base from J, with 15 bases between. Germline V lookup: CDR1 MNHEY, CDR2 SVGAGI. CDR3 amino acids: CASRAVANLNYGYTF. The CDR3 region has the DNA TGTGCCAGCAGGGCCGTAGCTAACCTTAACTATGGCTACACCTTC.

V and J are TRBV9 and TRBJ2-7, with 8 bases aligning to TRBD1. Losses at the gene ends were 4 bases for V and 2 bases for J; bases not matched to a gene: 8. From germline, CDR1 is SGDLS and CDR2 YYNGEE. The CDR3 extends over 15 amino acids. For the CDR3, the DNA is TGTGCCAGCAGCAGATGGACAGGGTACACCTACGAGCAGTACTTC. Amino acid sequence: CASSRWTGYTYEQYF.

This rearrangement joins TRBV11-3 to TRBJ2-3; D perhaps matches TRBD1 (6 bases). Per germline, CDR1 SGHNT and CDR2 YENEEA. This CDR3 comprises 13 residues. V gave up 7 bases and J gave up 1 base, with 9 bases separating them. CDR3 bases: TGTGCCAGCATGGGACAAGGCACAGATACGCAGTATTTT. Translating gives CASMGQGTDTQYF. The full variable domain, rest sourced from reference TRBV11-3 and TRBJ2-3, is EAGVVQSPRYKIIEKKQPVAFWCNPISGHNTLYWYLQNLGQGPELLIRYENEEAVDDSQLPKDRFSAERLKGVDSTLKIQPAELGDSAVYLCASMGQGTDTQYFGPGTRLTVL.

This sequence joins TRBV5-4 and TRBJ2-3; D remains unclear. The CDR3 runs 12 residues. The V gene lost 5 bases and the J gene lost 6 bases, with 10 bases spanning the gap. Germline V gives CDR1 SGHNT, CDR2 YYREEE (reference sequence). DNA for the CDR3: TGTGCCAGCAGTTTCACCCCGGATACGCAGTATTTT. This codes for CASSFTPDTQYF.

The chain is built from TRBV19 and TRBJ2-7; TRBD2 aligns across 7 bases. The germline gives CDR1 LNHDA, CDR2 SQIVND (reference sequence). The CDR3 length is 15 residues. The V segment lost 3 bases and the J segment 0 bases; nucleotides outside the gene matches: 5. The CDR3 bases are TGTGCCAGTAGTATGGGAGGGGCTAACTCCTACGAGCAGTACTTC. This gives the protein CASSMGGANSYEQYF.

The chain is built from TRBV5-1 and TRBJ2-3; D is unclear. Looked up from germline, CDR1 is SGHRS and CDR2 is YFSETQ. The CDR3 covers 14 residues. Trimming stripped 6 bases from V and 0 bases from J, with 11 bases between. DNA of the CDR3: TGCGCCAGCACCCGGACGGCTAGCACAGATACGCAGTATTTT. Translation: CASTRTASTDTQYF.

The chain joins TRBV5-4 to TRBJ1-4; D is unclear. The CDR3 has 14 amino acids. Germline CDR1 is SGHNT and CDR2 is YYREEE (reference sequence). V was cut by 1 base and J by 4 bases, with 8 bases left in between. CDR3 loop: CASSLKSGNEKLFF. The CDR3 DNA is TGTGCCAGCAGCTTGAAAAGTGGTAATGAAAAACTGTTTTTT. The variable domain in full, completed from reference TRBV5-4 and TRBJ1-4, reads ETGVTQSPTHLIKTRGQQVTLRCSSQSGHNTVSWYQQALGQGPQFIFQYYREEENGRGNFPPRFSGLQFPNYSSELNVNALELDDSALYLCASSLKSGNEKLFFGSGTQLSVL.

The V gene is TRBV7-2, the J gene TRBJ2-7; tentatively, D is TRBD2 (5 bases). The V and J ends lost 1 base and 2 bases respectively, with 21 bases between them. Germline CDR1 reads SGHTA; CDR2 reads FQGNSA. The CDR3 sequence is 18 residues long. CDR3 sequence reads: CASSLVFDGLADTYEQYF. The CDR3 bases are TGTGCCAGCAGCTTAGTCTTTGACGGGCTAGCCGACACCTACGAGCAGTACTTC.

The chain links TRBV6-1 to TRBJ2-7; the D gene is possibly TRBD2 (5 bases). The CDR3 has 19 amino acids. Trimming left V 3 bases short and J 2 bases short, with 26 bases between. Germline lookup yields CDR1 MNHNS and CDR2 SASEGT. This CDR3 reads CASSDPIRLELGITYEQYF. CDR3 DNA sequence: TGTGCCAGCAGTGACCCAATCCGACTCGAACTAGGGATTACCTACGAGCAGTACTTC.

This clone was seen more than once but under ten times. The same CDR3 can be traced to other DNA sequences in this sample. V gene TRBV29-1 combines with J gene TRBJ2-5; D unclear. This CDR3 has 10 amino acids. Looked up from germline, CDR1 is SQVTM and CDR2 is ANQGSEA. V was clipped by 4 bases and J by 2 bases, with 2 bases between them. CDR3 region: CSVGQETQYF. The CDR3 nucleotides read TGCAGCGTTGGTCAAGAGACCCAGTACTTC.

V gene TRBV16 combines with J gene TRBJ2-2; D gene uncertain. V lost 3 bases and J 0 bases, leaving 11 bases between the germline ends. Germline CDR1 and CDR2: KGHSY and FQNENV. The CDR3 length is 16 residues. The CDR3 region is CASSHLSRSNTGELFF. DNA of the CDR3: TGTGCCAGCAGCCATCTAAGTAGGTCGAACACCGGGGAGCTGTTTTTT.

CDR3 nucleotide sequence: TGCGCCAGCAGCCGGCTTACAGGGATGAACACTGAAGCTTTCTTT. It codes for CASSRLTGMNTEAFF. J is TRBJ1-1 and V is TRBV4-1; tentative D call: TRBD1 (6 bases). Deletions cut 4 bases from V and 0 bases from J, with 12 bases between. The CDR3 extends over 15 amino acids. Germline loops: CDR1 MGHRA, CDR2 YSYEKL.

This chain joins TRBV5-4 and TRBJ2-5; D not resolved. Trimming took off 0 bases at V and 0 bases at J, with 3 bases between the two ends. This CDR3 has 13 amino acids. The germline V gene has CDR1 SGHNT and CDR2 YYREEE (reference sequence). The CDR3 sequence: CASSLDNQETQYF. The DNA of the CDR3 is TGTGCCAGCAGCTTGGACAACCAAGAGACCCAGTACTTC. The entire variable domain, with the rest obtained from reference TRBV5-4 and TRBJ2-5, is as follows: ETGVTQSPTHLIKTRGQQVTLRCSSQSGHNTVSWYQQALGQGPQFIFQYYREEENGRGNFPPRFSGLQFPNYSSELNVNALELDDSALYLCASSLDNQETQYFGPGTRLLVL.

The chain uses TRBV10-1 and TRBJ2-3; D perhaps matches TRBD2 (7 bases). CDR1 WNHNN and CDR2 SYGVQD come from the germline V gene (reference sequence). The V gene lost 2 bases and the J gene lost 8 bases, with 8 bases spanning the gap. The CDR3 runs 12 residues. The CDR3: CASSEAGATQYF. CDR3 sequence (DNA): TGCGCCAGCAGTGAGGCGGGGGCTACGCAGTATTTT.

CDR3 sequence (DNA): TGTGCCAGCAGGTCCACTAGCGGGAGACCTAGCACAGATACGCAGTATTTT. As protein: CASRSTSGRPSTDTQYF. The V gene is TRBV27, the J gene TRBJ2-3; 11 nucleotides line up with TRBD2. Germline V gene data show CDR1 as MNHEY and CDR2 as SMNVEV (reference sequence). This CDR3 is built from 17 residues. With 6 bases clipped from V and 0 bases from J, the junction kept 8 bases outside the gene matches.

CDR3 DNA: TGCGCCAGCAGCCCAGGGGTCGGTGGCTACACCTTC. This translates into CASSPGVGGYTF. The chain recombines TRBV5-1 with TRBJ1-2; a weak D match, TRBD1 (6 bases). Trimming removed 4 bases from V and 7 bases from J, with 11 bases in between. Per the germline V gene, CDR1 is SGHRS and CDR2 is YFSETQ. CDR3 length equals 12 residues.

In DNA form, the CDR3 reads TGTGCCAGCAGTCCGGACACCGGGGAGCTGTTTTTT. Its translation: CASSPDTGELFF. The rearrangement links TRBV2 to TRBJ2-2; D not certain. The V gene's germline CDR1 is SNHLY and CDR2 FYNNEI. V lost 5 bases, J lost 3 bases, and 4 bases lay in between. The CDR3 loop spans 12 amino acids. Combining the CDR3 with reference TRBV2 and TRBJ2-2 gives the whole variable domain EPEVTQTPSHQVTQMGQEVILRCVPISNHLYFYWYRQILGQKVEFLVSFYNNEISEKSEIFDDQFSVERPDGSNFTLKIRSTKLEDSAMYFCASSPDTGELFFGEGSRLTVL.

V gene TRBV2 combines with J gene TRBJ2-2; 9 nucleotides align to TRBD2. Trimming at V came to 7 bases and at J to 6 bases, leaving 24 bases not matched to a gene. The CDR3 has 20 residues. Germline CDR1 reads SNHLY; CDR2 reads FYNNEI. The CDR3 coding sequence is TGTGCCAGCACACGAACGGCAGGCAGACCGGGACTAGCTGGTTCCGGGGAGCTGTTTTTT. Translation gives CASTRTAGRPGLAGSGELFF.

This clone was seen a single time. This chain links TRBV11-1 with TRBJ2-7; 7 bases agree with TRBD1. Trimming cost V 6 bases and J 0 bases; bases outside gene matches: 8. This CDR3 is built from 15 residues. Germline lookup yields CDR1 SGHAT and CDR2 FQDESV (reference sequence). The CDR3 here is CASSSTGTVSYEQYF. CDR3 nucleotide sequence: TGTGCCAGCAGTTCAACCGGGACAGTCTCCTACGAGCAGTACTTC.

The chain couples TRBV28 to TRBJ2-7, with D maybe TRBD2 (5 bases). Germline CDR1 and CDR2: MDHEN and SYDVKM. V gave up 7 bases and J gave up 0 bases, with 16 bases separating them. This CDR3 has 15 residues. CDR3 loop: CASTELGAASYEQYF. DNA of the CDR3: TGTGCCAGCACCGAACTGGGAGCCGCCTCCTACGAGCAGTACTTC.